This T cell receptor (beta chain) appears in the sequencing data of a study of cytomegalovirus exposure and HLA in healthy donors. General study findings and limits: Earlier analysis yielded a pattern in which most TCR beta V segments were productive about 90% or about 30% of the time. Follow-up analysis found HLA locus-dependent TCR association rates, highest for DRB1 and lowest for HLA-C. Available immune exposure information covered CMV serostatus only. Some highly shared sequence variants likely arose as a pipeline artifact.

In the case of this clone: The target antigen is unknown.

Germline assignment: CDR1 SQVTM and CDR2 ANQGSEA. The CDR3 spans 13 residues. Trimming removed 6 bases from V and 1 base from J, with 12 bases in between. PCR amplification relied on 60 Vbeta primers (plus 13 Jbeta primers). Produced via immunoSEQ multiplex PCR; TCRdb's table is partial and in-frame only. The data hold around 160,000 clones, with roughly 79% observed a single time. Sequencing used PBMCs. This sequence joins TRBV29-1 and TRBJ1-2, with TRBD1 as a possible D gene (6 bases). This TCR was recovered from a middle-aged man in good health and CMV-seropositive. The CDR3 DNA reads as TGCAGCGTGAGACAGGAGAATAACTATGGCTACACCTTC. Translation gives CSVRQENNYGYTF.